What follows are 30 T cell receptor beta chains derived from one specimen sequenced in a study of spatial heterogeneity in lung cancer. MiXCR, run by TCRdb on the 5' RACE reads, gives a single entry per CDR3 protein. The table includes roughly 120,000 distinct CDR3 sequences, less than 15% detected once. Time point specified: blood at routine non-recurrence follow-up after resection. Material for sequencing was whole RNA from tumor, nontumor lung or frozen PBMC, left unsorted. Sequenced material: PBMCs, taken at follow-up. Receptors were obtained from a male donor with early-stage non-small cell lung cancer.

This clonotype was seen repeatedly, ten times or more. The chain uses TRBV11-2 and TRBJ2-1, with D perhaps matching TRBD2 (5 bases). Looked up from germline, CDR1 is SGHAT and CDR2 is FQNNGV. The CDR3 runs 17 residues. The V end lost 1 base, the J end lost 3 bases, and 16 bases lay between the germline ends. The CDR3 protein is CASSLAATRRYYNEQFF. The CDR3 region has the DNA TGTGCCAGCAGCTTAGCAGCCACTAGACGATACTACAATGAGCAGTTCTTC.

There are a few counts of this clonotype. The rearrangement uses TRBV7-2 and TRBJ2-5; the D gene is possibly TRBD2 (5 bases). The V and J ends lost 2 bases and 5 bases respectively, with 9 bases between them. The CDR3 is made up of 13 amino acids. Germline CDR1 SGHTA, CDR2 FQGNSA. The CDR3 here is CASSLTPGETQYF. CDR3 DNA: TGTGCCAGCAGCTTAACTCCGGGGGAGACCCAGTACTTC.

The CDR3 nucleotides read TGTGCCATCAGCTCTAGGGGCGCCTCGACTCCTCTCTCTCACAATGAGCAGTTCTTC. It translates to CAISSRGASTPLSHNEQFF. The V call is TRBV10-3, the J call TRBJ2-1; TRBD1 is a possible D gene (5 bases). Trimming stripped 6 bases from V and 5 bases from J, with 29 bases between. This CDR3 has 19 residues. Germline V CDR1 and CDR2: ENHRY, SYGVKD.

This clonotype was seen ten or more times. The V and J genes are TRBV7-9 and TRBJ2-5, with a possible D match to TRBD2 (6 bases). The length of the CDR3 is 13 residues. V was trimmed by 8 bases and J by 5 bases, leaving 15 bases between them. Germline CDR1 reads SEHNR; CDR2 reads FQNEAQ (reference sequence). Here the CDR3 reads CASRITGRETQYF. The CDR3 DNA follows: TGTGCCAGCCGCATTACGGGGAGGGAGACCCAGTACTTC. The whole variable domain, filled in from reference TRBV7-9 and TRBJ2-5, reads DTGVSQNPRHKITKRGQNVTFRCDPISEHNRLYWYRQTLGQGPEFLTYFQNEAQLEKSRLLSDRFSAERPKGSFSTLEIQRTEQGDSAMYLCASRITGRETQYFGPGTRLLVL.

This clonotype was observed a handful of times. This rearrangement joins TRBV5-1 to TRBJ2-7, with TRBD2 identical over 10 bases. Germline CDR1 is SGHRS and CDR2 is YFSETQ. J gave up 6 bases and V 5 bases, and 5 bases lay outside the gene matches. The CDR3 length is 13 residues. The CDR3 region has the DNA TGCGCCAGCAGTCAAGCGGGAGGGATCGAGCAGTACTTC. Translating it yields CASSQAGGIEQYF.

This clonotype was seen a handful of times. This sequence joins TRBV30 and TRBJ1-2; a weak D match, TRBD1 (6 bases). This CDR3 is 14 amino acids long. V lost 5 bases and J 6 bases, leaving 19 bases between the germline ends. CDR1 is GTSNPN, CDR2 SVGIG, per germline (reference sequence). CDR3 in DNA: TGTGCCTGGTTTCGATCCGGGGGGCGGAATGGCTACACCTTC. It yields the protein CAWFRSGGRNGYTF.

As DNA, the CDR3 is TGTGCCAGCAGTGAAACAGGGCTCGGGGAGCAGTACTTC. Its translation is CASSETGLGEQYF. The chain links TRBV2 to TRBJ2-7; TRBD1 might be the D (6 bases). Trimming left V 2 bases short and J 7 bases short, with 12 bases between. The CDR3 has 13 residues. Germline V CDR1 and CDR2: SNHLY, FYNNEI.

This chain uses TRBV11-1 with TRBJ2-4; no clear D. The V gene lost 6 bases and the J gene lost 3 bases, with 12 bases spanning the gap. The CDR3 spans 14 residues. CDR1 is SGHAT, CDR2 FQDESV, per germline (reference sequence). CDR3 region: CASRPYKGKNIQYF. The CDR3 DNA is TGTGCCAGCAGACCATATAAGGGCAAAAACATTCAGTACTTC.

The chain has TRBV7-3 and TRBJ2-3, with 8 bases matching TRBD2. CDR1 is SGHTA and CDR2 is FQGTGA in the germline V gene. The CDR3 has 16 amino acids. V was pared by 1 base and J by 2 bases, with 5 bases of the junction left unmatched. The CDR3 region has the DNA TGTGCCAGCAGCTTAATGGCGGGGGGAACCACAGATACGCAGTATTTT. It yields the protein CASSLMAGGTTDTQYF.

This clonotype came up a few times. The chain combines TRBV10-3 with TRBJ2-3; 11 nucleotides line up with TRBD2. This CDR3 has 16 residues. The trim removed 3 bases at V and 2 bases at J, leaving 4 bases unmatched. In germline, CDR1 is ENHRY, CDR2 SYGVKD. The CDR3: CAISDGTSGATDTQYF. Written as DNA, the CDR3 is TGTGCCATCAGTGATGGGACTAGCGGAGCCACAGATACGCAGTATTTT.

V gene TRBV5-1 combines with J gene TRBJ2-1; 8 nucleotides match TRBD2. Germline V gene sequence: CDR1 SGHRS, CDR2 YFSETQ. The CDR3 runs to 14 residues. V lost 2 bases to trimming and J lost 5 bases; unmatched junction nucleotides: 3. CDR3 protein: CASSFDSGNNEQFF. CDR3 nucleotides: TGCGCCAGCAGCTTTGATAGCGGGAACAATGAGCAGTTCTTC.

At least ten counts were recorded for this clonotype. The chain joins TRBV27 to TRBJ1-4; 7 bases are shared with TRBD1. There are 15 residues in the CDR3. The J segment lost 6 bases and the V segment lost 7 bases, leaving 11 bases of the junction unmatched. CDR1 MNHEY and CDR2 SMNVEV come from the germline V gene (reference sequence). The CDR3 sequence is CASKTGQISDEKLFF. CDR3 bases: TGTGCCAGCAAAACGGGACAGATTTCAGATGAAAAACTGTTTTTT.

The chain employs TRBV2 and TRBJ2-1, with D tentatively TRBD1 (6 bases). Germline CDR1 SNHLY, CDR2 FYNNEI. Trimming removed 6 bases at V and 5 bases at J, with 17 bases between. The CDR3 runs 15 residues. The CDR3 bases are TGTGCCAGCAGAGATATTAACAGGGAACACAATGAGCAGTTCTTC. It encodes CASRDINREHNEQFF.

This clonotype was found a few times. The V and J genes are TRBV29-1 and TRBJ2-7; weak D call: TRBD1 (6 bases). Germline V gene lookup returns CDR1 SQVTM and CDR2 ANQGSEA. V lost 1 base and J 0 bases, leaving 7 bases between the germline ends. The CDR3 length is 13 residues. CDR3 region: CSVEGQVSYEQYF. The CDR3 DNA follows: TGCAGCGTTGAAGGACAGGTCTCCTACGAGCAGTACTTC.

A few counts support this clonotype. The CDR3 here is CSAKPPSLHTQYF. Here the CDR3 DNA reads TGCAGTGCTAAACCTCCTAGCTTGCATACGCAGTATTTT. The chain combines TRBV20-1 with TRBJ2-3, with D perhaps matching TRBD2 (5 bases). CDR3 length: 13 amino acids. Germline lookup yields CDR1 DFQATT and CDR2 SNEGSKA (reference sequence). V gave up 4 bases and J gave up 7 bases, with 15 bases separating them.

The genes are TRBV9 and TRBJ1-1; TRBD1 matches 10 bases. Germline V CDR1 and CDR2: SGDLS, YYNGEE. V was clipped by 3 bases and J by 6 bases; unmatched bases: 2. There are 13 residues in the CDR3. The CDR3 is CASSEGTGAEAFF. Written as DNA, the CDR3 is TGTGCCAGCAGCGAGGGGACAGGGGCTGAAGCTTTCTTT.

This clonotype was counted at least ten times. The chain employs TRBV9 and TRBJ2-3; D might be TRBD1 or TRBD2, each matching 5 bases. Between the trimmed V and J ends, which lost 3 bases and 0 bases, there was a span of 17 bases. CDR1 is SGDLS, CDR2 YYNGEE, per germline. This CDR3 region has 17 residues. CDR3 protein: CASSARRDRASTDTQYF. The CDR3 DNA sequence: TGTGCCAGCAGCGCCCGCAGGGACCGAGCTAGCACAGATACGCAGTATTTT. Complete variable domain (other parts from reference TRBV9 and TRBJ2-3): DSGVTQTPKHLITATGQRVTLRCSPRSGDLSVYWYQQSLDQGLQFLIQYYNGEERAKGNILERFSAQQFPDLHSELNLSSLELGDSALYFCASSARRDRASTDTQYFGPGTRLTVL.

This clonotype was recorded at least ten times. This chain uses TRBV3-1 with TRBJ2-7; D not resolved. Trimming stripped 2 bases from V and 3 bases from J, with 5 bases between. Germline V gives CDR1 LGHDT, CDR2 YNNKEL (reference sequence). The CDR3 is 12 amino acids. The CDR3 DNA reads as TGTGCCAGCAGCCAATTCAACTACGAGCAGTACTTC. This codes for CASSQFNYEQYF.

The table lists this clonotype with a few counts. In DNA, the CDR3 is TGCAGTGCTAGAGATGCCCCTAGCGGGGCCGGGGAGCTGTTTTTT. Translating it yields CSARDAPSGAGELFF. The rearrangement links TRBV20-1 to TRBJ2-2, with 9 positions matching TRBD2. V was pared by 0 bases and J by 6 bases, with 5 bases of the junction left unmatched. Germline assignment: CDR1 DFQATT and CDR2 SNEGSKA (reference sequence). The CDR3 covers 15 residues.

Many counts were recorded for this clonotype. V and J are TRBV24-1 and TRBJ2-1; D call uncertain. The CDR3 totals 11 residues. Trimming stripped 10 bases from V and 6 bases from J, with 9 bases between. In germline, CDR1 is KGHDR, CDR2 SFDVKD. The CDR3 is CATALFNEQFF. For the CDR3, the DNA is TGTGCCACAGCCCTTTTCAATGAGCAGTTCTTC.

This clonotype was counted ten times or more. The chain is built from TRBV10-3 and TRBJ2-7; 8 bases fit TRBD1. The CDR3 has 11 amino acids. CDR1 is ENHRY, CDR2 SYGVKD, per germline. The CDR3 DNA reads as TGTGCGGCCAGGGGGCCCAACGAGCAGTACTTC. Amino acids: CAARGPNEQYF.

V usage is TRBV7-6 and J usage is TRBJ2-1; 8 nucleotides align to TRBD2. The CDR3 has 15 amino acids. Germline trimming cut 4 bases from V and 7 bases from J; bases unmatched to any gene: 9. Germline V lookup: CDR1 SGHVS, CDR2 FNYEAQ. CDR3 region: CASSSRGGGLNEQFF. The DNA for the CDR3 is TGTGCCAGCAGCTCCCGTGGCGGGGGGTTAAATGAGCAGTTCTTC.

This clonotype was observed many times. The chain links TRBV6-5 to TRBJ2-7; 7 bases agree with TRBD1. CDR1 MNHEY and CDR2 SVGAGI come from the germline V gene. The ends lost 5 bases at V and 3 bases at J; junction bases unmatched: 1. CDR3 length: 12 residues. The CDR3 is CASSRQGYEQYF. The CDR3 DNA is TGTGCCAGCAGTCGACAGGGCTACGAGCAGTACTTC.

The chain is built from TRBV20-1 and TRBJ2-7; D not certain. The V gene lost 1 base and the J gene lost 3 bases, with 16 bases spanning the gap. This CDR3 has 15 residues. The germline CDR1 and CDR2 sequences are DFQATT and SNEGSKA (reference sequence). CDR3 sequence (DNA): TGCAGTGCTAGAGCCCTGCCCGCCGGATTCTACGAGCAGTACTTC. Amino acids: CSARALPAGFYEQYF.

This rearrangement joins TRBV10-3 to TRBJ2-7; 7 bases match TRBD1. Trimming removed 10 bases from V and 3 bases from J; junction bases left unmatched: 12. Germline V CDR1 and CDR2: ENHRY, SYGVKD. This CDR3 is built from 14 residues. The DNA for the CDR3 is TGTGCCACGAAATTGACAGGGAATATCTACGAGCAGTACTTC. As protein: CATKLTGNIYEQYF.

The sample holds a few counts of this clonotype. The chain carries TRBV7-9 and TRBJ1-2; D may be TRBD1 (5 bases). Looked up from germline, CDR1 is SEHNR and CDR2 is FQNEAQ (reference sequence). The V end lost 3 bases, the J end lost 8 bases, and 10 bases lay between the germline ends. The CDR3 covers 12 residues. The CDR3 sequence is CASSLGEAGYTF. CDR3 DNA: TGTGCCAGCAGCTTGGGGGAGGCCGGCTACACCTTC.

There are a few counts of this clonotype. J is TRBJ1-3 and V is TRBV3-1; D ambiguous. CDR1 is LGHDT and CDR2 is YNNKEL in the germline V gene (reference sequence). The CDR3 covers 13 residues. V was shortened by 3 bases and J by 4 bases, with 7 bases between the two germline ends. Here the CDR3 DNA reads TGTGCCAGCAGCCAGTTGGGGGGAAACACCATATATTTT. Residues: CASSQLGGNTIYF.

The rearrangement uses TRBV16 and TRBJ2-5; 7 nucleotides line up with TRBD1. The CDR3 extends over 13 amino acids. The germline V gene encodes CDR1 KGHSY and CDR2 FQNENV. Trimming cost V 1 base and J 4 bases; bases outside gene matches: 0. The CDR3: CASSQYRGETQYF. DNA for the CDR3: TGTGCCAGCAGCCAATACAGGGGAGAGACCCAGTACTTC.

The table lists this clonotype with a few counts. This chain joins TRBV7-2 and TRBJ1-2; D remains unclear. V shed 1 base and J shed 4 bases, with 10 bases lying between them. CDR3 length equals 14 residues. The germline V gene has CDR1 SGHTA and CDR2 FQGNSA. This CDR3 reads CASSLDPRGYGYTF. The DNA for the CDR3 is TGTGCCAGCAGCTTAGACCCTCGAGGCTATGGCTACACCTTC.

This clonotype was counted ten times or more. This sequence joins TRBV29-1 and TRBJ2-7; possible D gene TRBD1, 5 bases. This CDR3 is 13 amino acids long. The germline V and J ends were trimmed by 4 bases and 2 bases, with 12 bases remaining between them. Germline V gene data show CDR1 as SQVTM and CDR2 as ANQGSEA. The CDR3 sequence is CSVVGGHTYEQYF. The DNA of the CDR3 is TGCAGCGTTGTGGGCGGACATACCTACGAGCAGTACTTC.